This is a list of T cell receptor beta chains from one sample in a study of tumour-infiltrating T cells in Burkitt lymphoma. TCRdb keeps only in-frame clones here, not all; method: immunoSEQ multiplex PCR. The sample contains tens of thousands of clones, less than 35% of which appear only once. The sample comprised tumor tissue. The receptors were gathered from a human donor with Burkitt lymphoma. CDR3s include the opening cysteine and the closing phenylalanine or tryptophan. Clone sizes are given selectively: once, few, many, or a class where the clone is expanded.

V gene: TRBV27
clone size: NA
J gene: TRBJ2-7
CDR3 protein: CASRDHRSSYEQYF

V gene: TRBV11-2
clone size: few
J gene: TRBJ1-1
CDR3 protein: CASSFGFGHFF

V gene: TRBV4-2
clone size: NA
J gene: TRBJ2-1
CDR3 protein: CASSQAGPGNEQFF

V gene: TRBV4-3
clone size: few
J gene: TRBJ1-6
CDR3 protein: CASSQVSQVNSPLHF

V gene: TRBV28
clone size: NA
J gene: TRBJ2-2
CDR3 protein: CASSLLPFTVTAGELFF

V gene: TRBV4-1
clone size: NA
J gene: TRBJ1-5
CDR3 protein: CASSQVWQGSQPQHF

V gene: TRBV5-6
clone size: once
J gene: TRBJ2-3
CDR3 protein: CASSWGRGTDTQYF

V gene: TRBV4-3
clone size: NA
J gene: TRBJ2-6
CDR3 protein: CASSQGNSGANVLTF

V gene: TRBV4-3
clone size: NA
J gene: TRBJ1-1
CDR3 protein: CASSQGNRAAGAFF

V gene: TRBV19
clone size: NA
J gene: TRBJ2-3
CDR3 protein: CASKLAGDTDTQYF

V gene: TRBV6-5
clone size: NA
J gene: TRBJ1-1
CDR3 protein: CASAWRGGNTEAFF

V gene: TRBV9
clone size: medium-sized
J gene: TRBJ1-5
CDR3 protein: CASSVGGDSNQPQHF

V gene: TRBV19
clone size: few
J gene: TRBJ2-6
CDR3 protein: CASRLVTGANVLTF

V gene: TRBV6-5
clone size: NA
J gene: TRBJ2-1
CDR3 protein: CATSLRYNEQFF

V gene: TRBV19
clone size: few
J gene: TRBJ1-5
CDR3 protein: CASSMLRAGGNQPQHF

V gene: TRBV5-4
clone size: NA
J gene: TRBJ2-1
CDR3 protein: CASSFAGRSYNEQFF

V gene: TRBV27
clone size: NA
J gene: TRBJ2-7
CDR3 protein: CASRRAGDSYEQYF

V gene: TRBV2
clone size: few
J gene: TRBJ1-6
CDR3 protein: CASSELAVGNSPLHF

V gene: TRBV19
clone size: NA
J gene: TRBJ1-1
CDR3 protein: CASSIYLGMNTEAFF

V gene: TRBV28
clone size: few
J gene: TRBJ1-4
CDR3 protein: CASRGNTRVSRGKLFF

V gene: TRBV7-2
clone size: NA
J gene: TRBJ2-1
CDR3 protein: CASSLTTGVYEQFF

V gene: TRBV29-1
clone size: few
J gene: TRBJ1-1
CDR3 protein: CSVEGRRVTEAFF

V gene: TRBV2
clone size: NA
J gene: TRBJ2-5
CDR3 protein: CASSDRGRRMGTQYF